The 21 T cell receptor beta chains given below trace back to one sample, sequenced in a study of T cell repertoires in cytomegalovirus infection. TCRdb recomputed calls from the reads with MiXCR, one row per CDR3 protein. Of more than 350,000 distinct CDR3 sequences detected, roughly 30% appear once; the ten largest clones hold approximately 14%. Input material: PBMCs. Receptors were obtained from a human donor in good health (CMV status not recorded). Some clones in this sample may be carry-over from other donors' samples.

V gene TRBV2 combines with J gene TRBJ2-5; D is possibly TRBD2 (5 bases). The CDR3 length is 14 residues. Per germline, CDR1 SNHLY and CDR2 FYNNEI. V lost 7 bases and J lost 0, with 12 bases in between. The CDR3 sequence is CASKQTTYQETQYF. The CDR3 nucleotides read TGTGCCAGCAAACAGACTACCTACCAAGAGACCCAGTACTTC.

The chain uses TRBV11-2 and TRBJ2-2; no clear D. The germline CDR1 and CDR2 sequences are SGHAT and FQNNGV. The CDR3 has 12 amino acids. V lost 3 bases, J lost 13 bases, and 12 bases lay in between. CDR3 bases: TGTGCCAGCAGCTTGGACGGCGAGGTGCTGTTTTTT. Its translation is CASSLDGEVLFF.

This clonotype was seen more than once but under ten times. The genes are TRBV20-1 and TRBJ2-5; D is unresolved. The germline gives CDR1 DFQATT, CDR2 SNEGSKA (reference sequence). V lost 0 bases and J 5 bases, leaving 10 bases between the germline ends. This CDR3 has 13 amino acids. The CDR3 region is CSARDNPTETQYF. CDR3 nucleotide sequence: TGCAGTGCTAGAGATAACCCTACGGAGACCCAGTACTTC.

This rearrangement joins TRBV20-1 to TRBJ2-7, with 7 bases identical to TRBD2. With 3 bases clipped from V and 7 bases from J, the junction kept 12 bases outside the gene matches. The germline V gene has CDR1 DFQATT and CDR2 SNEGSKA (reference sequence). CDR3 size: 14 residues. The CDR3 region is CSAREGGGVEEQYF. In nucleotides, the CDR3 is TGCAGTGCTAGGGAAGGCGGGGGAGTGGAAGAGCAGTACTTC.

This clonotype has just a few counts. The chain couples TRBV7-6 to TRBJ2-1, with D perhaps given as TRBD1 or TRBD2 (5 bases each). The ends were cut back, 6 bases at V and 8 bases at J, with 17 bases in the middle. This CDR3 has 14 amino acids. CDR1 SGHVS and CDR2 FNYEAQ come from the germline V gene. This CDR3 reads CASRSDSSGDEQFF. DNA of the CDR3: TGTGCCAGCAGATCTGACAGTTCCGGGGATGAGCAGTTCTTC.

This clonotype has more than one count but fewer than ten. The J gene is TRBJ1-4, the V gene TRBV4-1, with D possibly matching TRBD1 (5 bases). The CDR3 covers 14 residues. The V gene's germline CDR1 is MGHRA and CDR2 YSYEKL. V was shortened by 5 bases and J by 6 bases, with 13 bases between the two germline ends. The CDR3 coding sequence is TGCGCCAGCAGCTTCAGGGTGATAGATGAAAAACTGTTTTTT. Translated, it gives CASSFRVIDEKLFF.

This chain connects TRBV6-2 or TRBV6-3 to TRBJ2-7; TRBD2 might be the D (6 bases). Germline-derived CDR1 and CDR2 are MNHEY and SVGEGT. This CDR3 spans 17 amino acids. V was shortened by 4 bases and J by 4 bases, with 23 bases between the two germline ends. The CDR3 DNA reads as TGTGCCAGCAGTTCTACCCGCCGGGCGGGGAAAAAGTACGAGCAGTACTTC. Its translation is CASSSTRRAGKKYEQYF.

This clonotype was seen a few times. The CDR3 loop is CASSERLGTEQFF. CDR3 in DNA: TGTGCCAGCAGTGAAAGGCTAGGGACTGAGCAGTTCTTC. The chain has TRBV25-1 and TRBJ2-1; D tentatively reads TRBD1 or TRBD2 (5 bases each). Deletions cut 2 bases from V and 9 bases from J, with 11 bases between. Germline values: CDR1 MGHDK, CDR2 SYGVNS. The CDR3 extends over 13 amino acids.

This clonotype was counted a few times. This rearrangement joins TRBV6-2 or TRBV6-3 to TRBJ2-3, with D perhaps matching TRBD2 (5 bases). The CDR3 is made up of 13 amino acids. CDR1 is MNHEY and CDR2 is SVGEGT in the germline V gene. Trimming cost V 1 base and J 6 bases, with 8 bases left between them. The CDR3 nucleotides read TGTGCCAGCAGTTACTACGGGGAGGATACGCAGTATTTT. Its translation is CASSYYGEDTQYF.

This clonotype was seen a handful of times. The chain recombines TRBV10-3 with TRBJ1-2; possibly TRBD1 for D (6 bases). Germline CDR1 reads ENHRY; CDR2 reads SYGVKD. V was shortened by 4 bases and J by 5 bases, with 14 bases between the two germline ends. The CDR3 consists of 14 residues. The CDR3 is CAISVQGPDYGYTF. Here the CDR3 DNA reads TGTGCCATCAGTGTTCAGGGGCCGGATTATGGCTACACCTTC.

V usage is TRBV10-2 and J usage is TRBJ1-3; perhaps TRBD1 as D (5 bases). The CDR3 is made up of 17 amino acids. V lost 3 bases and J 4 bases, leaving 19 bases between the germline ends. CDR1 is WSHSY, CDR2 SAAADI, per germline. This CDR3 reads CASSDDRDPSEGNTIYF. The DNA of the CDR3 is TGCGCCAGCAGTGACGACCGGGACCCTTCGGAAGGAAACACCATATATTTT.

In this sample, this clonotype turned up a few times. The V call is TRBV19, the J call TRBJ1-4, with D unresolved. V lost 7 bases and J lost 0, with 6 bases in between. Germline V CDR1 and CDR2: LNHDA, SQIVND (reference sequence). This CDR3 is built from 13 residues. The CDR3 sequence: CASTGATNEKLFF. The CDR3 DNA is TGTGCCAGTACTGGCGCAACTAATGAAAAACTGTTTTTT.

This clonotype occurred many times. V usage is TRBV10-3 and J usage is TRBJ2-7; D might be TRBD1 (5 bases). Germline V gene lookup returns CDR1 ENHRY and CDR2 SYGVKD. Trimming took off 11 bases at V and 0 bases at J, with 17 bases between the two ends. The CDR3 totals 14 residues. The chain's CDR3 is CALPPQGSSYEQYF. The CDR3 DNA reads TGTGCCTTACCCCCCCAGGGCAGCTCCTACGAGCAGTACTTC.

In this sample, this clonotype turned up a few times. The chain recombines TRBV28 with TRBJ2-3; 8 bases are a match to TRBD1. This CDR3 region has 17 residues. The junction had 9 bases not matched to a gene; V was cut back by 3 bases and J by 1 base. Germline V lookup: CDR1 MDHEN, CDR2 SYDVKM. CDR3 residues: CASSLPGGQFGTDTQYF. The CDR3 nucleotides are TGTGCCAGCAGTTTGCCAGGGGGCCAGTTTGGCACAGATACGCAGTATTTT.

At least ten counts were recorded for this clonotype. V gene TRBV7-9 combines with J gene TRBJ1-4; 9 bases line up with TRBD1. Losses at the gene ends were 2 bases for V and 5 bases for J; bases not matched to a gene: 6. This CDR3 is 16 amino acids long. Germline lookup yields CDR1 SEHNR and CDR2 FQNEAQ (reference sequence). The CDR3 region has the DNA TGTGCCAGCAGCTTATTCGAGACAGGGGGAAATGAAAAACTGTTTTTT. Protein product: CASSLFETGGNEKLFF.

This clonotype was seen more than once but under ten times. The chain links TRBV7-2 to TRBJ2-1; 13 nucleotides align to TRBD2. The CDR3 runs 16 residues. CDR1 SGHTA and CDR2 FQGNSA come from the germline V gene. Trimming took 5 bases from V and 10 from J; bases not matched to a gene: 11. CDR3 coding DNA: TGTGCCAGCAGCCGCACCAGGACTAGCGGGGGCGCCGAGCAGTTCTTC. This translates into CASSRTRTSGGAEQFF.

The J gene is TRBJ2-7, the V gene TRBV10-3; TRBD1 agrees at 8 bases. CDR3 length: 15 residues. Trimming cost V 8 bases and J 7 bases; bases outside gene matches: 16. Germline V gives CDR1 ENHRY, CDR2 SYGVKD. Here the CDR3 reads CAISPGGQGAREQYF. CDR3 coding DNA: TGTGCCATCTCCCCCGGAGGGCAGGGGGCGAGGGAGCAGTACTTC.

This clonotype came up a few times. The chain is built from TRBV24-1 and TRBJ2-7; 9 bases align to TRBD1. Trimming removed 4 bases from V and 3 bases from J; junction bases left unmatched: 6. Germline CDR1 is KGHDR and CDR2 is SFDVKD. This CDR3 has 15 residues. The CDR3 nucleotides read TGTGCCACCAGTGACCACAGGGGGCTGGGCTACGAGCAGTACTTC. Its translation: CATSDHRGLGYEQYF.

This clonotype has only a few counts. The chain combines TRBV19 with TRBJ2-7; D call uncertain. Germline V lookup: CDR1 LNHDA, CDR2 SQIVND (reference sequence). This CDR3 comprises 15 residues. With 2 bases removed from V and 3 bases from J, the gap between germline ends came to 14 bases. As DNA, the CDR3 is TGTGCCAGTAGTATACAGGAGTGGGGTGGCTACGAGCAGTACTTC. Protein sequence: CASSIQEWGGYEQYF.

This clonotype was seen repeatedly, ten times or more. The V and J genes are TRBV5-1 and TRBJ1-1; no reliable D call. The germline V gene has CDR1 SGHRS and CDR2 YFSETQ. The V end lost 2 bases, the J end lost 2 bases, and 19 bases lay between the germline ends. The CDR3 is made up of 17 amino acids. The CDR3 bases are TGCGCCAGCAGCTTCGACCCATCCACTCCAGATAACACTGAAGCTTTCTTT. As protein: CASSFDPSTPDNTEAFF.

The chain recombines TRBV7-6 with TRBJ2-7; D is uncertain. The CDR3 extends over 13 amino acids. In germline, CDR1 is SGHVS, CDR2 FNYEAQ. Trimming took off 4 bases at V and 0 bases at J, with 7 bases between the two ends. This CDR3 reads CASSSTNSYEQYF. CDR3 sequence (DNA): TGTGCCAGCAGCTCGACAAACTCCTACGAGCAGTACTTC. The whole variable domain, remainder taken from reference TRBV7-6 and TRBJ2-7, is GAGVSQSPRYKVTKRGQDVALRCDPISGHVSLYWYRQALGQGPEFLTYFNYEAQQDKSGLPNDRFSAERPEGSISTLTIQRTEQRDSAMYRCASSSTNSYEQYFGPGTRLTVT.